This is a list of T cell receptor beta chains from one sample in a study of CD4 T cells in relation to SARS-CoV-2 and coronaviruses. Clones were sequenced by immunoSEQ multiplex PCR, and TCRdb holds only the in-frame ones, with some missing. This sample has tens of thousands of clones; 60% to 85% occur once, and the top ten carry approximately 15%. For these receptors, no antigen is known. Sequenced: CD4+ T cells from PBMCs, cultured in vitro. The source is a human donor in good health. The CDR3 runs from the conserved cysteine through the conserved F or W. D genes are given only for firm matches. Size is stated for part of the rows, as once, few or many counts, or as a class when the clone is expanded.

v_call,d_call,j_call,cdr3_length,clone_size,cdr3_aa,cdr3_nt
TRBV19,NA,TRBJ1-1,19,NA,CASRVKPLWVRTGDTEAFF,TGTGCCAGTAGAGTAAAGCCCCTCTGGGTAAGGACCGGGGACACTGAAGCTTTCTTT
TRBV12-5,NA,TRBJ2-7,15,NA,CASGFWGPGSYEQYF,TGTGCTAGTGGTTTTTGGGGGCCTGGCTCCTACGAGCAGTACTTC
TRBV20-1,NA,TRBJ2-5,12,NA,CSASTVGETQYF,TGCAGTGCTAGTACCGTTGGGGAGACCCAGTACTTC
TRBV3-1/TRBV3-2,NA,TRBJ2-3,16,NA,CASSQDSGVSTDTQYF,TGTGCCAGCAGCCAAGACTCGGGGGTCAGCACAGATACGCAGTATTTT
TRBV4-2,TRBD2,TRBJ2-1,15,few,CASRRSGRRDNEQFF,TGTGCCAGCAGACGTAGCGGGAGGAGGGACAATGAGCAGTTCTTC
TRBV9,NA,TRBJ1-1,14,NA,CASSVAYRDTEAFF,TGTGCCAGCAGCGTAGCTTACAGGGACACTGAAGCTTTCTTT
TRBV29-1,TRBD1,TRBJ1-1,13,NA,CSVSGQGVAEAFF,TGCAGCGTTTCGGGACAGGGGGTCGCTGAAGCTTTCTTT
TRBV18,NA,TRBJ2-5,11,NA,CASSPAETQYF,TGTGCCAGCTCACCGGCAGAGACCCAGTACTTC
TRBV7-2,NA,TRBJ2-7,13,NA,CASSLAEIYEQYF,TGTGCCAGCAGCTTAGCGGAGATCTACGAGCAGTACTTC
TRBV5-1,TRBD2,TRBJ2-7,17,NA,CASSLVASGGAGREQYF,TGCGCCAGCAGCTTGGTCGCTAGCGGGGGGGCCGGGCGCGAGCAGTACTTC
TRBV18,NA,TRBJ1-5,15,NA,CASSADDYSNQPQHF,TGTGCCAGCTCAGCCGACGATTATAGCAATCAGCCCCAGCATTTT
TRBV5-6,NA,TRBJ2-6,15,NA,CASSLVGGGANVLTF,TGTGCCAGCAGCTTGGTGGGGGGTGGGGCCAACGTCCTGACTTTC
TRBV5-1,NA,TRBJ2-3,12,NA,CASSLDLDTQYF,TGCGCCAGCAGCTTGGACTTGGATACGCAGTATTTT
TRBV3-1/TRBV3-2,TRBD2,TRBJ2-7,15,once,CASSQGIRGGYEQYF,TGTGCCAGCAGCCAAGGGATACGGGGGGGCTACGAGCAGTACTTC
TRBV7-2,NA,TRBJ1-3,15,NA,CASSLTWGEGNTIYF,TGTGCCAGCAGCTTGACATGGGGGGAGGGAAACACCATATATTTT
TRBV20-1,NA,TRBJ2-5,11,once,CSARGGETQYF,TGCAGTGCTAGAGGGGGGGAGACCCAGTACTTC
TRBV7-2,NA,TRBJ2-1,14,few,CASSPPGTTNEQFF,TGTGCCAGCAGCCCACCCGGGACCACCAATGAGCAGTTCTTC
TRBV11-3,NA,TRBJ2-1,12,few,CASSERDNEQFF,TGTGCCAGCAGCGAAAGGGACAATGAGCAGTTCTTC
TRBV18,NA,TRBJ2-1,16,few,CASSPVPQGRGNEQFF,TGTGCCAGCTCACCTGTCCCCCAGGGGCGGGGGAATGAGCAGTTCTTC
TRBV5-1,NA,TRBJ2-3,14,NA,CASSVGLGADTQYF,TGCGCCAGCAGTGTGGGTCTCGGGGCAGATACGCAGTATTTT
TRBV27,TRBD1,TRBJ1-2,16,NA,CASSPWWDRGKNGYTF,TGTGCCAGCAGTCCCTGGTGGGACAGGGGAAAAAATGGCTACACCTTC
TRBV5-4,TRBD1,TRBJ2-1,15,few,CASSYGTGNYNEQFF,TGTGCCAGCAGCTACGGGACAGGGAACTACAATGAGCAGTTCTTC
TRBV5-1,NA,TRBJ1-1,18,once,CASSPERKTPKGNTEAFF,TGCGCCAGCAGCCCTGAACGTAAGACCCCGAAAGGGAACACTGAAGCTTTCTTT
TRBV14,TRBD1,TRBJ1-6,14,NA,CASSYTGGSSPLHF,TGTGCCAGCAGCTATACAGGGGGCAGTTCACCCCTCCACTTT
TRBV7-9,NA,TRBJ2-7,13,NA,CASSLDGGYEQYF,TGTGCCAGCAGCTTGGACGGGGGCTACGAGCAGTACTTC
TRBV28,NA,TRBJ2-6,17,NA,CASLTGFRADGANVLTF,TGTGCCAGCCTAACGGGCTTCAGGGCGGACGGGGCCAACGTCCTGACTTTC
TRBV7-9,TRBD1,TRBJ2-7,13,NA,CASSLDRGNEQYF,TGTGCCAGCAGCCTGGACAGGGGGAACGAGCAGTACTTC
TRBV9,NA,TRBJ1-5,15,NA,CASSVGANSNQPQHF,TGTGCCAGCAGCGTTGGGGCAAATAGCAATCAGCCCCAGCATTTT
TRBV20-1,NA,TRBJ2-1,11,NA,CSASIWNEQFF,TGCAGTGCTAGTATCTGGAATGAGCAGTTCTTC
TRBV7-6,NA,TRBJ1-5,15,NA,CASSLGVGDGQPQHF,TGTGCCAGCAGCTTAGGAGTTGGGGACGGGCAGCCCCAGCATTTT
TRBV30,NA,TRBJ2-1,15,NA,CAWSVGPVGYNEQFF,TGTGCCTGGAGTGTGGGGCCGGTCGGCTACAATGAGCAGTTCTTC
TRBV4-1,NA,TRBJ1-1,15,NA,CASSQGRGGWAEAFF,TGCGCCAGCAGCCAAGGTAGGGGGGGGTGGGCTGAAGCTTTCTTT
TRBV7-2,NA,TRBJ2-5,16,NA,CASSGNRAARQETQYF,TGTGCCAGCAGCGGTAACAGGGCAGCCCGCCAAGAGACCCAGTACTTC
TRBV4-3,NA,TRBJ2-7,16,NA,CASSQALSSPFYEQYF,TGCGCCAGCAGCCAAGCATTGTCTAGTCCCTTCTACGAGCAGTACTTC
TRBV25-1,TRBD1,TRBJ2-7,15,few,CASSESPTGLGEQYF,TGTGCCAGCAGTGAATCCCCGACAGGGCTGGGAGAGCAGTACTTC
TRBV5-1,TRBD2,TRBJ2-1,15,NA,CASSSLAGGDNEQFF,TGCGCCAGCAGCTCATTAGCGGGAGGGGACAATGAGCAGTTCTTC
TRBV5-1,NA,TRBJ1-5,13,NA,CASSSGPDQPQHF,TGCGCCAGCAGCTCAGGGCCCGATCAGCCCCAGCATTTT
TRBV19,TRBD1,TRBJ2-7,15,NA,CASSIGQGGFYEQYF,TGTGCCAGTAGTATCGGACAGGGCGGATTCTACGAGCAGTACTTC
TRBV5-1,TRBD1,TRBJ2-7,16,NA,CASSLDVGQGSYEQYF,TGCGCCAGCAGCTTGGACGTGGGACAGGGTAGCTACGAGCAGTACTTC
TRBV4-1,NA,TRBJ1-5,15,few,CASSQVLGLGQPQHF,TGCGCCAGCAGCCAAGTGCTGGGGTTGGGTCAGCCCCAGCATTTT
TRBV6-5,TRBD1,TRBJ2-1,15,NA,CASSPLRQGVHEQFF,TGTGCCAGCAGTCCCCTCCGGCAGGGGGTTCATGAGCAGTTCTTC
TRBV7-2,NA,TRBJ2-2,15,NA,CASSGRFGSTGELFF,TGTGCCAGCAGTGGCAGGTTCGGGAGTACCGGGGAGCTGTTTTTT
TRBV5-6,NA,TRBJ2-7,12,few,CASSSGQGEQYF,TGTGCCAGCAGCTCGGGGCAGGGCGAGCAGTACTTC
TRBV11-3,NA,TRBJ2-5,14,NA,CASSLDSLGETQYF,TGTGCCAGCAGCTTAGATTCTCTAGGGGAGACCCAGTACTTC
TRBV12-3/TRBV12-4,TRBD2,TRBJ2-7,13,NA,CASSSGLGYKQYF,TGTGCCAGCAGTTCGGGACTAGGGTACAAGCAGTACTTC
TRBV7-2,TRBD1,TRBJ2-7,14,NA,CASSSRQGLYEQYF,TGTGCCAGCAGCTCTCGACAGGGGTTATACGAGCAGTACTTC
TRBV7-2,TRBD1,TRBJ2-1,13,once,CASSLPQGAEQFF,TGTGCCAGCAGCTTACCGCAGGGGGCTGAGCAGTTCTTC
TRBV19,NA,TRBJ2-1,13,once,CASSLSGTPGRFF,TGTGCCAGTAGTCTCTCCGGGACACCCGGCCGGTTCTTC